A selection of T cell receptor beta chains follows, all from one sample in a study of shared clonotypes between healthy human individuals. The data were produced by immunoSEQ multiplex PCR, yet TCRdb's version contains in-frame clones alone and is incomplete. This sample yields 2 million to 2.5 million clones, of which roughly 93% are seen a single time; 0.39% belongs to the top ten. Sequencing was carried out using naive CD4+ T cells from PBMCs. Receptor source: a man aged 18 to 30 in good health. Some clones in this sample may be carry-over from other donors' samples. CDR3s include the opening cysteine and the closing phenylalanine or tryptophan. D genes are given only for firm matches. Size is omitted from some rows. Given values are once, few, many or a class for expanded clones.

TRBJ1-3,TRBD1,.,TRBV7-2,16,TGTGCCAGCAGCCAGGACAGGGGGTTCTCTGGAAACACCATATATTTT,CASSQDRGFSGNTIYF
TRBJ2-5,TRBD1,once,TRBV30,14,TGTGCCTGGAGTGTATCAGGGGGCTCTGAGACCCAGTACTTC,CAWSVSGGSETQYF
TRBJ2-3,.,.,TRBV19,12,TGTGCCAGTAGTATCTCCCCTGATACGCAGTATTTT,CASSISPDTQYF
TRBJ2-5,.,.,TRBV18,12,TGTGCCAGCTCACAATCCGAGGAGACCCAGTACTTC,CASSQSEETQYF
TRBJ2-5,TRBD2,few,TRBV9,20,TGTGCCAGCAGCGCCCATGGCGGGGGAGGCGCGGGAGGCCTGGGAGAGACCCAGTACTTC,CASSAHGGGGAGGLGETQYF
TRBJ1-2,.,.,TRBV27,16,TGTGCCAGCAGTTTATCCCCCACAGGGTTCAACTATGGCTACACCTTC,CASSLSPTGFNYGYTF
TRBJ2-1,TRBD2,.,TRBV10-3,17,TGTGCCATCAGGGATGACGGACTAGCTGATGCCTACAATGAGCAGTTCTTC,CAIRDDGLADAYNEQFF
TRBJ2-7,.,.,TRBV28,15,TGTGCCACCGACCCCCCAGGATCTAGCTCCTACGAGCAGTACTTC,CATDPPGSSSYEQYF
TRBJ2-7,.,.,TRBV7-8,13,TGTGCCAGCAGCCGATGGTCCACCTACGAGCAGTACTTC,CASSRWSTYEQYF
TRBJ1-5,.,.,TRBV4-3,13,TGCGCCAGCAGCCAGAATAGCAATCAGCCCCAGCATTTT,CASSQNSNQPQHF
TRBJ1-1,.,.,TRBV27,15,TGTGCCAGCAGTCTTCAAGGAATGGGTGTCACTGAAGCTTTCTTT,CASSLQGMGVTEAFF
TRBJ2-7,.,.,TRBV5-1,12,TGCGCCAGCAGCCCTACCGGGAACGAGCAGTACTTC,CASSPTGNEQYF
TRBJ2-5,TRBD2,.,TRBV5-4,15,TGTGCCAGCAGCCGAGCAGGGAGGGGCGGGGAGACCCAGTACTTC,CASSRAGRGGETQYF
TRBJ2-1,.,.,TRBV6-6,13,TGTGCCAGCAGTTGGGGGGTCCACAATGAGCAGTTCTTC,CASSWGVHNEQFF
TRBJ1-2,TRBD1,few,TRBV10-2,14,TGCGCCAGCCGACGAGGGACAGGGAATGGCGGCTACACCTTC,CASRRGTGNGGYTF
TRBJ2-1,.,.,TRBV28,13,TGTGCCAGCAGTTTAGATCAACCCAATGAGCAGTTCTTC,CASSLDQPNEQFF
TRBJ2-2,.,.,TRBV14,15,TGTGCCAGCAGCGTTTCTCCCTGGAACACCGGGGAGCTGTTTTTT,CASSVSPWNTGELFF
TRBJ2-5,TRBD2,.,TRBV5-1,18,TGCGCCAGCAGCTTGGCTGGGCTAGCGGGAGGGAACCAAGAGACCCAGTACTTC,CASSLAGLAGGNQETQYF
TRBJ2-5,.,once,TRBV28,12,TGTGCCAGCAGCGACTCAGAGGAGACCCAGTACTTC,CASSDSEETQYF
TRBJ1-4,.,.,TRBV27,15,TGTGCCAGCAGTTTATTTTATCGGGGGAATGAAAAACTGTTTTTT,CASSLFYRGNEKLFF
TRBJ1-2,.,.,TRBV6-1,12,TGTGCCAGCAGTGACGAGTTAGATGGCTACACCTTC,CASSDELDGYTF
TRBJ1-4,.,.,TRBV7-3,15,TGTGCCAGCAGCTTAGTAATTTCGGGGACGCGGAAACTGTTTTTT,CASSLVISGTRKLFF
TRBJ1-2,TRBD1,.,TRBV7-2,17,TGTGCCAGCAGCGTCCACAGGGGGCTCGGTCTGGACTATGGCTACACCTTC,CASSVHRGLGLDYGYTF
TRBJ2-7,TRBD2,.,TRBV28,14,TGTGCCAGCAGGGGACTAGCGGAGTCCTACGAGCAGTACTTC,CASRGLAESYEQYF
TRBJ2-7,.,once,TRBV7-9,15,TGTGCCAGCAGCCCCACCGGAGCAGTCGGTGGCGAGCAGTACTTC,CASSPTGAVGGEQYF
TRBJ1-1,TRBD1,.,TRBV7-8,15,TGTGCCAGCAGCTCACACGGACAGGTTCGGACTGAAGCTTTCTTT,CASSSHGQVRTEAFF
TRBJ2-7,TRBD2,.,TRBV5-5,14,TGTGCCAGCAGCGTGGGACTAGCGCTGAACGAGCAGTACTTC,CASSVGLALNEQYF
TRBJ2-1,.,.,TRBV11-3,16,TGTGCCAGCAGCGTCATTGGGATTAACTCCTACAATGAGCAGTTCTTC,CASSVIGINSYNEQFF
TRBJ2-3,.,once,TRBV6-5,13,TGTGCCAGCAGCCCCCCCGGGACAGATACGCAGTATTTT,CASSPPGTDTQYF
TRBJ2-7,TRBD2,.,TRBV19,15,TGTGCCAGTAGTATTCCACTAGCGGGAGTAGCCGAGCAGTACTTC,CASSIPLAGVAEQYF
TRBJ2-5,.,.,TRBV18,14,TGTGCCAGCTCACTCCAGTGGGCTGACGAGACCCAGTACTTC,CASSLQWADETQYF
TRBJ2-7,TRBD1,.,TRBV5-6,15,TGTGCCAGCAGCCGCCCGACAGGGTTAGGATACGAGCAGTACTTC,CASSRPTGLGYEQYF
TRBJ1-3,.,.,TRBV5-1,15,TGCGCCAGCAGTACCCAGGGGAGCTCTGGAAACACCATATATTTT,CASSTQGSSGNTIYF